This entry is about one TCR beta chain. This sample stems from a study of blood T cell repertoires in COVID-19. Overall study context: Collection of acute and convalescent COVID-19 samples took place in the United States, Italy and Spain. Nucleic acid was either cDNA or gDNA, and it came from T cells, B-cell-depleted T cells, or PBMCs.

In the original workflow: It was from reference gene primer amplification that nucleated cell counts were estimated. The table came from immunoSEQ multiplex PCR; TCRdb's copy has only in-frame clones and leaves some out. That table supplies the V and J calls and clone size; D and trimming were determined from the DNA. There are 150,000 to 200,000 clones in the sample; about 80% occur only once, and 6% to 8.5% lies in the top ten. V shed 2 bases, J shed 9 bases, and the junction held 5 bases outside the gene matches. Per the germline V gene, CDR1 is MNHNY and CDR2 is SVGAGI (reference sequence). The CDR3 length is 14 residues.

Input material: peripheral blood. This rearrangement joins TRBV6-6 to TRBJ2-1; 9 bases match TRBD2. This receptor was identified in a man aged 55 to 70 with acute or convalescent COVID-19. CDR3 nucleotides: TGTGCCAGCAGTTACCCAGGGACTAGCATTGAGCAGTTCTTC. Its protein product is CASSYPGTSIEQFF.